This T cell receptor beta chain was sequenced for a study of cytomegalovirus exposure and HLA in healthy donors (TCRdb year 2017). In terms of the full investigation: An earlier analysis of about 530 of the donors reported approximately 300 Gb of sequence data and some 110 million unique TCR beta sequences obtained from around 190 million T cells. An early release that covered about 600 HLA-typed donors contained approximately 300 gigabases of sequencing data and tens of millions of unique TCR sequences. Of the roughly 390 genotyped donors, about 80% fell in the genetic ancestry cluster associated with self-reported Caucasian donors. The study aimed to test whether signatures of past pathogen exposure could be identified by cataloging public T cell receptors. The T cell repertoires of several hundred subjects were profiled by immunosequencing and related to cytomegalovirus serostatus. Along with the roughly 710-subject first cohort, a separate validation cohort of roughly 110 different subjects was used. To predict cytomegalovirus infection status, the study combined high-throughput TCR immunosequencing, statistical association of individual TCRs with disease status, and machine learning. In a later analysis, previously published TCR beta repertoires from fewer than 750 donors were re-analyzed and high-resolution HLA genotyping was added so that TCR occurrence patterns could be studied. The later analysis used no new phenotypic data to find candidate immune exposures, relying instead on TCR beta sequences and their occurrence across donors. An earlier analysis of several hundred of the donors applied high-throughput TCR beta sequencing to assess whether each TCR beta V gene segment acted as functional or pseudogenic. Donor age, sex, ethnicity and CMV serostatus were compiled together with the repertoire data. Genome-wide SNP genotypes for about three fifths of the roughly 670 donors were used in a later genetic analysis, which treated that subset as a discovery cohort. Every repertoire in the discovery cohort had been generated on one and the same sequencing platform. HLA typing covered class I and class II loci at four-digit resolution. Typing coverage differed by locus: A, B, C, DRB1 and DQB1 were typed in roughly 620-630 donors, DQA1 in approximately 520, DPA1 in nearly 610, and DPB1 in approximately 450. Because of strong linkage in the cohort, roughly five DR-DQ haplotypes were treated as single units for association and clustering. Among 398 genotyped donors of the cohort, an average of about 240,000 unique TCR beta nucleotide sequences were sequenced per donor, approximately 20% of them non-productive. What the authors observed across the whole study: Compared with equally common non-associated chains, HLA-associated TCR beta chains in a later analysis were more clonally expanded and had lower generation probabilities. The study listed 164 TCR beta chains as associated with cytomegalovirus. The sequencing pipeline was judged likely to have produced a cluster of highly shared sequence variants as a technical artifact. At a false discovery rate of 0.05, a later analysis linked around 17,000 TCR beta sequences to specific HLA alleles. According to a later analysis, parvovirus B19, influenza, CMV and Epstein-Barr virus appeared linked to several top co-occurrence clusters. Linkage disequilibrium might explain the correlated functional status among segregating V segments, but an unknown experimental factor could not be ruled out. While some public TCRs were present in many individuals, most TCR sequences turned up only very rarely across donors. Broadly in line with IMGT annotations, most TCR beta V segments showed up in productive rearrangements about 87% or about 30% of the time in an earlier analysis of some 590 of the donors. In a later analysis, the rate of TCR association differed among HLA loci, with DRB1 alleles having the most associated TCRs and HLA-C alleles having the fewest. Because counts were too low, some 17 rarely observed V segments, including chromosome 9 orphons, were excluded from the earlier analysis of 587 of the donors. Only TCR beta chains were sequenced in this cohort, and the absence of alpha or paired-chain data limited detectable features. Because HLA typing was unavailable for some donors at each locus, only the typed subset was used in association tests. In a later genetic analysis, fewer N-insertions in productive TCRs were reported among donors in an Asian-associated ancestry cluster than the roughly 700-donor mean. The classifier was reported to diagnose cytomegalovirus status with high specificity and sensitivity in both the original and validation cohorts. Assigning TCR associations to individual alleles was difficult when HLA alleles, especially DR and DQ, strongly co-occurred. An association between a missense DCLRE1C variant and V-gene and J-gene trimming of TCR beta chains was found in a later genetic analysis and replicated in an independent cohort. In a later analysis, most CMV-associated TCR beta chains were found to appear HLA-restricted, with HLA associations seemingly driven largely by CMV exposure. A few of the identified cytomegalovirus-associated TCR beta chains were confirmed in vitro to be specific for cytomegalovirus antigens. Sequencing depth was assumed to be roughly uniform across donors in the presence/absence analyses, though that assumption may not hold. The only immune exposure information available for the cohort was CMV serostatus. A further reported finding was that TCR beta sequences accurately predicted the HLA-A and HLA-B alleles for most subjects in the first cohort. The authors suggested that the approach could potentially be generalized to other disease states and immunological phenotypes.

Libraries were made using the immunoSEQ multiplex PCR assay. A mixture of 60 forward primers for TCR Vbeta segments and 13 reverse primers for TCR Jbeta segments was used in the multiplex PCR. Amplification of the CDR3 region of rearranged TCR beta genes was performed with a multiplex PCR assay on genomic DNA. The Illumina HiSeq System was used to sequence the amplified TCR beta libraries as 87-base-pair reads. The study's processing was this. In a later analysis, 80 million or so unique TCR beta chains were counted across the 500 to 700 repertoires, and approximately 11 million of these chains were shared by at least two donors. To remove PCR and sequencing errors, raw reads were error-corrected and collapsed into unique sequences using a nearest-neighbor algorithm that merged closely related sequences. Alignment of CDR3 sequences to IMGT reference sequences was used to assign V, D and J gene segments. For a sequence to be retained, a match of at least six nucleotides was required to both a V gene segment and a J gene segment. Rearrangements were called productive when the CDR3 lacked stop codons and stayed in frame with V and J; all others were non-productive. Following IMGT convention, CDR3 was defined as the stretch from the second conserved V-encoded cysteine to the conserved J-encoded phenylalanine. In an earlier analysis of more than 550 of the donors, sequences lacking an unambiguous match to a single V gene segment were excluded. In an earlier analysis of approximately 590 of the donors, a V segment was called functional when productive rearrangements were above 56.7%, and segregating when the standard deviation between donors exceeded 5%. A statistical classification framework was developed to diagnose cytomegalovirus status using the catalog of TCR beta chain sequences. A later analysis assigned V and J genes by comparing TCR nucleotide sequences with IMGT/GENE-DB human TR gene sequences. The TCRdist pipeline was used in a later analysis to assign CDR3 sequences and most-parsimonious VDJ recombination scenarios. A later analysis defined each TCR beta chain by its CDR3 amino acid sequence plus V-gene family, and excluded reads lacking a unique V-gene family. As a way to deal with suspected cross-contamination and a sequencing artifact, a later analysis dropped 500 to 700 nucleotide sequences that were highly shared and had low generation probability. In a later analysis, a clonal expansion index for each public chain was calculated from normalized within-repertoire ranks of inferred template counts. Generation probabilities in a later analysis came from a VDJ recombination model fitted to out-of-frame rearrangements, and those results were checked against IGoR. A later analysis scored TCR-TCR, TCR-HLA and TCR-CMV co-occurrence with hypergeometric tests, applying a repertoire-size bias correction to TCR pairs. A later analysis estimated false discovery rates by permuting HLA or CMV assignments 20 times. A later analysis grouped co-occurring TCRs with DBSCAN, adding TCRdist sequence similarity when clustering within HLA-allele-positive subsets. Co-occurrence clustering excluded repertoires with fewer than 30,000 or more than 120,000 public chains, plus five with anomalous nucleotide sharing. The clones in this table, taken by TCRdb from immuneACCESS, are in-frame only. Not every clone is retained; where verified, under half of the shortfall comes from an unresolved V gene, and the cause of the rest is unknown. V, J and clone size reflect that table, while D and trimming were determined from the DNA. Recorded for this sample are 200,000 or so clones; about 86% of them occurred a single time. In total, the top ten clones hold 2.1% of the sample.

As for this clone: Its antigen remains unidentified. No per-base quality is available; no much larger clone lies one base away.

In total, fewer than 750 healthy bone marrow donors made up the cohort. At the time of sampling, all cohort members were nominally healthy, though unrecorded immune exposures were likely present. The donor was CMV seropositive and was included in the group of almost 300 seropositive cohort members. Every donor gave a peripheral blood sample, and the peripheral blood mononuclear cells from that sample were used for TCR beta sequencing. Genomic DNA was extracted from the blood cell samples with the Qiagen DNeasy Blood Extraction Kit. This TCR was recovered from a woman aged 18-29 years in good health and CMV-seropositive. Sequencing was performed on PBMCs.

The CDR3 in this case is CSAYTDTQYF. The sequence in DNA is TGCAGTGCATACACAGATACGCAGTATTTT. The V and J segments used are TRBV20-1 and TRBJ2-3, with the D gene too uncertain to name. From the cysteine through the phenylalanine, the CDR3 covers 10 amino acids. Of all the DNA, just the CDR3 is kept, 30 bases in frame from base 1. Sequences DFQATT (CDR1) and SNEGSKA (CDR2) are obtained from the germline V gene (reference sequence). The trim is 6 bases for V and 2 bases for J, with a gap of 3 bases between the germline ends.